A selection of T cell receptor beta chains follows, all from one sample in a study of control samples from healthy donors and cancer patients. Some clones are missing from TCRdb's copy, which holds only in-frame ones; the method was immunoSEQ multiplex PCR. The sample lists about 67,000 clones, 70% to 90% occurring once. Sequencing used PBMCs. The source is a woman in her forties or fifties with head and neck cancer. Both conserved end residues are part of each CDR3. Clone sizes are given selectively: once, few, many, or a class where the clone is expanded.

size	V	J	CDR3
NA	TRBV5-6	TRBJ2-1	CASSLMSQVGINEQFF
once	TRBV5-1	TRBJ1-6	CASSIIPGQGYSPLHF
NA	TRBV19	TRBJ2-2	CASKVGTANTGELFF
NA	TRBV28	TRBJ1-1	CASPNRGNTEAFF
NA	TRBV6-1	TRBJ1-6	CASSEGGILHF
NA	TRBV23-1	TRBJ2-5	CASSRTGGETQYF
NA	TRBV15	TRBJ2-3	CATSRGGASTDTQYF
NA	TRBV6-4	TRBJ1-3	CASWEEEDSGNTIYF
NA	TRBV29-1	TRBJ2-7	CSVSTGAYEQYF
once	TRBV19	TRBJ2-2	CASKKVDTGELFF
once	TRBV19	TRBJ1-5	CASSAGGPEGSARQPQHF
NA	TRBV30	TRBJ1-2	CAWSVRRQGGDYGYTF
NA	TRBV5-6	TRBJ2-1	CASSLLAGGYTSEQFF
NA	TRBV7-8	TRBJ1-2	CASSSRETNYGYTF
NA	TRBV11-2	TRBJ1-4	CASSSGQVQGEKLFF
NA	TRBV19	TRBJ1-1	CASSIALTLNTEAFF
few	TRBV6-5	TRBJ1-6	CASSYGFAVINSPLHF
NA	TRBV29-1	TRBJ1-2	CSVGSGETNYGYTF
NA	TRBV11-2	TRBJ2-1	CASRVSEQGGGEQFF
NA	TRBV19	TRBJ1-6	CASSSTENSPLHF
NA	TRBV4-3	TRBJ1-2	CASSQAFSGIYGYTF
NA	TRBV28	TRBJ1-2	CASEGQGAAGYGYTF
NA	TRBV10-2	TRBJ1-3	CASSERRTGTGNTIYF
NA	TRBV25-1	TRBJ1-2	CASSEGQNYGYTF
NA	TRBV6-2/TRBV6-3	TRBJ2-2	CASSDRGDTGELFF
NA	TRBV6-1	TRBJ2-7	CASSEVPRRDEQYF
NA	TRBV4-1	TRBJ1-4	CASSQEVGGMATKLFF
few	TRBV7-2	TRBJ2-7	CASSHRRSGGAYEQYF
NA	TRBV7-3	TRBJ2-3	CASSLGGTQYF
NA	TRBV7-9	TRBJ1-1	CASSPGRGPTEAFF
NA	TRBV5-1	TRBJ2-7	CASRYEPSGGAYEQYF
few	TRBV7-8	TRBJ1-4	CASSLHPGTSNEKLFF